Ten or more counts support the clone carrying this TCR beta chain. Its antigen remains unidentified. Trimming cost V 7 bases and J 0 bases, with 6 bases left between them. The germline V gene encodes CDR1 DFQATT and CDR2 SNEGSKA (reference sequence). The CDR3 loop spans 11 amino acids. The data derive from a study of type 1 regulatory T cells. At the level of the study: T-allo10 is an in vitro-generated, Tr1-enriched CD4 T cell product specific for alloantigen.

TCRdb fed the reads into MiXCR, producing one record per CDR3 protein. The sample records about 42,000 distinct CDR3 sequences, 9.5% to 15% being singletons. Study-wide results and limits: Type 1 regulatory T cells had a more restricted TCR repertoire than non-type 1 regulatory T cells.

The TCR originated in a human donor in good health. Sequencing used cultured non-Tr1 T cells, either the whole culture or a sorted T cell fraction (not recorded which). The gene calls are TRBV20-1 and TRBJ1-1, with D hard to call. This chain's CDR3 is CSVAMNTEAFF. The CDR3, as DNA: TGCAGTGTCGCGATGAACACTGAAGCTTTCTTT.